Given below is one TCR beta chain in context. Genomic DNA acted as the template from which TCR beta VDJ combination and CDR3 sequence profiling were carried out. TCRdb recomputed calls from the reads with MiXCR, one row per CDR3 protein. The sample shows 200,000 or so distinct CDR3 sequences, around 65% of them seen only once. V dropped 6 bases and J dropped 8 bases, with 16 bases sitting between them. The CDR3 is made up of 13 amino acids. Germline-derived CDR1 and CDR2 are SNHLY and FYNNEI. The data were obtained in a study of CD8+CD57+ T cells in acquired aplastic anemia. Study-wide context: The study obtained an average of approximately 2.9 ug of DNA from sorted CD4+ and CD8+ cells.

Sequencing was done on a sample of sorted CD4+, CD8+, or CD8+CD57+ T cells (not recorded which) from PBMCs. The V call is TRBV2, the J call TRBJ1-1; D may be TRBD1 (6 bases). The clonotype comes from a human donor with severe aplastic anemia or a healthy control (not recorded which). CDR3: CASSAALGAEAFF. CDR3 sequence (DNA): TGTGCCAGCAGCGCTGCCTTGGGGGCAGAAGCTTTCTTT.